This T cell receptor beta chain was identified during a study of cytomegalovirus exposure and HLA in healthy donors (TCRdb year 2017). Notes on the research overall: An earlier analysis of some 600 of the donors reported 276 Gb of sequence data and 100 million to 120 million unique TCR beta sequences obtained from about 180 million T cells. An early release that covered about 600 HLA-typed donors contained about 290 gigabases of sequencing data and 85 million to 100 million unique TCR sequences. Of the 300 to 400 genotyped donors, roughly 80% fell in the genetic ancestry cluster associated with self-reported Caucasian donors. The study aimed to test whether signatures of past pathogen exposure could be identified by cataloging public T cell receptors. The T cell repertoires of roughly 660 subjects were profiled by immunosequencing and related to cytomegalovirus serostatus. A separate validation cohort of more than 100 different subjects was used in addition to the approximately 640-subject first cohort. High-throughput TCR immunosequencing, statistical association of individual TCRs with disease status, and machine learning were combined to predict cytomegalovirus infection status. In a later analysis, previously published TCR beta repertoires from some 640 donors were re-analyzed and high-resolution HLA genotyping was added so that TCR occurrence patterns could be studied. The later analysis used no new phenotypic data to find candidate immune exposures, relying instead on TCR beta sequences and their occurrence across donors. In an earlier analysis of roughly 600 of the donors, high-throughput TCR beta sequencing was used to judge whether each TCR beta V gene segment behaved as functional or pseudogenic. Alongside the repertoire data, information on donor age, sex, ethnicity and CMV serostatus was compiled. A later genetic analysis took genome-wide SNP genotypes for about three fifths of the 666 donors and used that subset as a discovery cohort. Every repertoire in the discovery cohort had been generated on one and the same sequencing platform. HLA typing covered class I and class II loci at four-digit resolution. Typing coverage differed by locus: A, B, C, DRB1 and DQB1 were typed in roughly 620-630 donors, DQA1 in about 500, DPA1 in around 610, and DPB1 in roughly 470. Several DR-DQ haplotypes were treated as single units for association and clustering because of strong linkage in the cohort. Among over 350 genotyped donors of the cohort, an average of approximately 230,000 unique TCR beta nucleotide sequences were sequenced per donor, roughly 18% of them non-productive.

The cohort consisted of approximately 690 healthy bone marrow donors. At the time of sampling, every cohort member was nominally healthy, though immune exposures that went unrecorded were likely present. The donor was CMV seropositive and was included in the group of 290 or so seropositive cohort members. A peripheral blood sample was collected from each donor, and TCR beta sequencing was performed on peripheral blood mononuclear cells. Genomic DNA extraction from the blood cell samples was performed with the Qiagen DNeasy Blood Extraction Kit. Study-wide conclusions, independent of this receptor: Most TCR sequences were seen in very few donors, while some public TCRs were found in many individuals. In an earlier analysis of some 500 of the donors, most TCR beta V segments appeared in productive rearrangements about 87% or about 30% of the time, broadly matching IMGT annotations. In a later genetic analysis, a missense DCLRE1C variant was associated with V-gene and J-gene trimming of TCR beta chains, and the association was replicated in an independent cohort. The study gave a list of about 160 TCR beta chains associated with cytomegalovirus. Immune exposure information for the cohort was limited to CMV serostatus. Because counts were too low, about 15 rarely observed V segments, including chromosome 9 orphons, were left out of the earlier analysis of over 550 of the donors. Sequencing depth was assumed to be roughly uniform across donors in the presence/absence analyses, though that assumption may not hold. According to the authors, the approach could potentially be generalized to other disease states and immunological phenotypes. The classifier was reported to diagnose cytomegalovirus status with high specificity and sensitivity in both the original and validation cohorts. A further reported finding was that TCR beta sequences accurately predicted the HLA-A and HLA-B alleles for most subjects in the first cohort. Most CMV-associated TCR beta chains appeared to be HLA-restricted in a later analysis, and the HLA associations seemed to be driven largely by CMV exposure. Compared with equally common non-associated chains, HLA-associated TCR beta chains in a later analysis were more clonally expanded and had lower generation probabilities. According to a later analysis, TCR association rates differed among HLA loci, with DRB1 alleles showing the most associated TCRs and HLA-C alleles showing the fewest. When HLA alleles, especially DR and DQ, strongly co-occurred, attributing TCR associations to individual alleles was difficult. The cohort was sequenced for TCR beta chains only, and without alpha or paired-chain data the features that could be detected were limited. A few of the identified cytomegalovirus-associated TCR beta chains were confirmed in vitro to be specific for cytomegalovirus antigens. Correlated functional status among segregating V segments might reflect linkage disequilibrium, but an unknown experimental factor could not be ruled out. Because HLA typing was unavailable for some donors at each locus, only the typed subset was used in association tests. Specific HLA alleles were associated with roughly 17,000 TCR beta sequences at a false discovery rate of 0.05 in a later analysis. In a later genetic analysis, fewer N-insertions in productive TCRs were reported among donors in an Asian-associated ancestry cluster than the roughly 700-donor mean. The sequencing pipeline was judged likely to have produced a cluster of highly shared sequence variants as a technical artifact. Because the 87-base-pair reads could not distinguish some IMGT-functional V segments, including TRBV6-2 and TRBV6-3, those segments were excluded. A later analysis reported that several top co-occurrence clusters appeared linked to parvovirus B19, influenza, CMV and Epstein-Barr virus.

V lost 5 bases and J lost 2 bases; the stretch between them is 15 bases long. The germline V gene supplies CDR1 SQVTM and CDR2 ANQGSEA. The CDR3 goes from the cysteine to the phenylalanine over 14 residues. The retained sequence is limited to the CDR3, 42 bases, with the frame set at the first base. This clone was picked up one time. No antigen is known for it. No much larger clonotype is one base removed from it; base qualities were not supplied. The library was generated by the immunoSEQ multiplex PCR assay. For the multiplex PCR, a mixture combining 60 forward primers for TCR Vbeta segments and 13 reverse primers for TCR Jbeta segments was used. Amplification of the CDR3 region of rearranged TCR beta genes was performed with a multiplex PCR assay on genomic DNA. The Illumina HiSeq System was used to sequence the amplified TCR beta libraries as 87-base-pair reads. The authors' pipeline ran thus. A later analysis tallied 80 million to 95 million unique TCR beta chains across the 666 repertoires, and about 10 million of those chains were shared by two or more donors. Raw reads were error-corrected and collapsed into unique sequences by a nearest-neighbor algorithm in which closely related sequences were merged to remove PCR and sequencing errors. Alignment of CDR3 sequences to IMGT reference sequences was used to assign V, D and J gene segments. Each retained sequence needed at least a six-nucleotide match to both a V gene segment and a J gene segment. Rearrangements were called productive when the CDR3 lacked stop codons and stayed in frame with V and J; all others were non-productive. CDR3 was defined by IMGT convention, running from the second conserved V-encoded cysteine to the conserved J-encoded phenylalanine. The earlier analysis of about 590 of the donors excluded sequences that lacked an unambiguous match to a single V gene segment. An earlier analysis of a few hundred of the donors classified V segments as functional when productive rearrangements were above 56.7% and as segregating when the standard deviation between donors was above 5%. A statistical classification framework was developed to diagnose cytomegalovirus status using the catalog of TCR beta chain sequences. In a later analysis, V and J genes were assigned by comparing TCR nucleotide sequences against IMGT/GENE-DB human TR gene sequences. The TCRdist pipeline was used in a later analysis to assign CDR3 sequences and most-parsimonious VDJ recombination scenarios. In a later analysis, each TCR beta chain was defined by its CDR3 amino acid sequence together with its V-gene family, and reads without a unique V-gene family were excluded. A later analysis removed nearly 600 highly shared, low-generation-probability nucleotide sequences to deal with suspected cross-contamination and a sequencing artifact. A later analysis calculated a clonal expansion index for each public chain from normalized within-repertoire ranks of inferred template counts. A later analysis computed generation probabilities with a VDJ recombination model fitted to out-of-frame rearrangements, and checked the results against IGoR. In a later analysis, hypergeometric tests were used to score TCR-TCR, TCR-HLA and TCR-CMV co-occurrence, with a repertoire-size bias correction applied to TCR pairs. A later analysis estimated false discovery rates by permuting HLA or CMV assignments 20 times. In a later analysis, co-occurring TCRs were grouped with DBSCAN, and TCRdist sequence similarity was added when clustering was performed within HLA-allele-positive subsets. Repertoires with fewer than 30,000 or more than 120,000 public chains were left out of co-occurrence clustering, as were four to six repertoires with anomalous nucleotide sharing. Imported from immuneACCESS, the table was reduced by TCRdb to in-frame sequences with V and J called. These copies leave out some clones; in studies compared against another copy, an unresolved V gene accounts for under half, and the cause of the remainder is not known. The DNA was the basis for D and trimming; V, J and clone size are from that table. The sample contains about 260,000 clones, roughly four fifths of them found a single time. About 2% of the sample lies in the top ten.

The sequence was obtained from a woman aged 40 to 50 in good health and CMV-seropositive. The specimen sequenced was PBMCs. This receptor chain uses TRBV29-1 and TRBJ2-5, with a tentative D gene TRBD2 over 5 matching bases. The DNA sequence follows: TGCAGCGTTTGCACACGTGGCGGGCAAGAGACCCAGTACTTC. It codes for CSVCTRGGQETQYF. The CDR3, completed at both ends by the reference TRBV29-1 and TRBJ2-5 genes, gives the full variable domain SAVISQKPSRDICQRGTSLTIQCQVDSQVTMMFWYRQQPGQSLTLIATANQGSEATYESGFVIDKFPISRPNLTFSTLTVSNMSPEDSSIYLCSVCTRGGQETQYFGPGTRLLVL.